The present entry profiles one T cell receptor beta chain with its context. The germline V and J ends were trimmed by 3 bases and 2 bases, with 19 bases remaining between them. The V gene's germline CDR1 is KGHSH and CDR2 LQKENI. The CDR3 totals 17 residues. Recovered participants had two consecutive negative NP/OP PCR tests, healthcare professional clearance, or symptom resolution. This record belongs to a study of blood T cell repertoires in COVID-19. The assay was immunoSEQ multiplex PCR, and TCRdb's table has in-frame clones only and misses some. The sample shows hundreds of thousands of clones, around 86% of them seen only once.

This sequence joins TRBV18 and TRBJ1-1; the D gene is possibly TRBD1 (6 bases). The sample consisted of PBMCs or T cells enriched from blood (not recorded which). This receptor was identified in a man aged 25 to 40 who had recovered from COVID-19. CDR3 residues: CASSPQLSGGGNTEAFF. The DNA for the CDR3 is TGTGCCAGCTCACCCCAACTGAGTGGGGGCGGAAACACTGAAGCTTTCTTT.